This T cell receptor beta chain was recovered during a study of B cell selection in AIRE deficiency. TCRdb's copy holds only in-frame clones and misses some; the assay was immunoSEQ multiplex PCR. The table records roughly 25,000 clones, approximately 96% of them present only once. The sorted conventional CD4 T cells were gated as CD4+CD127+. V shed 6 bases, J shed 7 bases, and the junction held 6 bases outside the gene matches. In germline, CDR1 is SNHLY, CDR2 FYNNEI. The CDR3 covers 15 residues. Sequencing was performed on CD4+CD127+ conventional T cells sorted from PBMCs. V and J are TRBV2 and TRBJ2-1, with 13 bases identical to TRBD2. This clonotype was sampled from a human donor in good health. In DNA form, the CDR3 reads TGTGCCAGCAGCCGGGGACTAGCGGGGATAAATGAGCAGTTCTTC. Translation gives CASSRGLAGINEQFF. Variable domain in full (rest from reference TRBV2 and TRBJ2-1): EPEVTQTPSHQVTQMGQEVILRCVPISNHLYFYWYRQILGQKVEFLVSFYNNEISEKSEIFDDQFSVERPDGSNFTLKIRSTKLEDSAMYFCASSRGLAGINEQFFGPGTRLTVL.